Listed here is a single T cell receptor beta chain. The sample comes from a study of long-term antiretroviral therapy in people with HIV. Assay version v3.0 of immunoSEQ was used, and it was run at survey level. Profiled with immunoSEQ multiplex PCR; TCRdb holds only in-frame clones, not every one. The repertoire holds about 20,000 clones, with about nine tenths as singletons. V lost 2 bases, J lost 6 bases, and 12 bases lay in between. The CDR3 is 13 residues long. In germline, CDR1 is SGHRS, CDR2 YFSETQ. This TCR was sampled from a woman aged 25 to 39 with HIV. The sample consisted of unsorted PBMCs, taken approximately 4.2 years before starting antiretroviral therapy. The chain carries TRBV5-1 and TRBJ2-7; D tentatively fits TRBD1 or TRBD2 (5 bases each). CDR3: CASSFSTGTEQYF. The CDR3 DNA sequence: TGCGCCAGCAGCTTCTCTACGGGGACCGAGCAGTACTTC.